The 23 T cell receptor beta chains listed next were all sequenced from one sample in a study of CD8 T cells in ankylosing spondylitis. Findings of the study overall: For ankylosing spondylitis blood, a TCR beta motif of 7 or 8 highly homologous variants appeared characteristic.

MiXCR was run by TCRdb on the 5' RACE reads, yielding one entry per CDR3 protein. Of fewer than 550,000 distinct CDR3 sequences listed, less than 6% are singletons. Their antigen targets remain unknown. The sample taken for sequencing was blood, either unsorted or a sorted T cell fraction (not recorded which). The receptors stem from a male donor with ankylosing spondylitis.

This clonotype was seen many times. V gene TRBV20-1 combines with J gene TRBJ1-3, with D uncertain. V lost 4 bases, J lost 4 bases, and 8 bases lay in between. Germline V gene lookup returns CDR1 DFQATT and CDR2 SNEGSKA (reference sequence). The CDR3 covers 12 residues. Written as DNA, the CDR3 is TGCAGTGCTATGGGGTTGGGAAACACCATATATTTT. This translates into CSAMGLGNTIYF.

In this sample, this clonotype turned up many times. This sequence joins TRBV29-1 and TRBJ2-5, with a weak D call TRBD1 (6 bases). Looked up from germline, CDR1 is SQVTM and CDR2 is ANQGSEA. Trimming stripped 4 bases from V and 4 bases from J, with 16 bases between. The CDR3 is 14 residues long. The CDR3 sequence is CSVVSVQGGETQYF. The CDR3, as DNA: TGCAGCGTTGTATCGGTCCAAGGGGGAGAGACCCAGTACTTC.

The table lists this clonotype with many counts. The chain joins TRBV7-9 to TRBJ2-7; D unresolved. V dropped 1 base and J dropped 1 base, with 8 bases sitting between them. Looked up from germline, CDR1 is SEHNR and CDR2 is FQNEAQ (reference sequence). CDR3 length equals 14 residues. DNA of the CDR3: TGTGCCAGCAGCTTAGACCAACTTTCCTACGAGCAGTACTTC. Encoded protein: CASSLDQLSYEQYF.

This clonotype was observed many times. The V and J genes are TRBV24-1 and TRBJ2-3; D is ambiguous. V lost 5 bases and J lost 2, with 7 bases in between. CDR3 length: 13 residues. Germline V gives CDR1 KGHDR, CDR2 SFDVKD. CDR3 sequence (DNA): TGTGCCACCAGTGTGGCACCCACAGATACGCAGTATTTT. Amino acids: CATSVAPTDTQYF.

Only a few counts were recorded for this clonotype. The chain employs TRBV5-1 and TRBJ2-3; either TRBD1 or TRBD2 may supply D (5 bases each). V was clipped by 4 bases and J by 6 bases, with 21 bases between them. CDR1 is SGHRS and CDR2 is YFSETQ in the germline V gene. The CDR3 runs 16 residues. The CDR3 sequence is CASSPGRTYGDDTQYF. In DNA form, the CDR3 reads TGCGCCAGCAGCCCCGGTCGGACCTACGGGGACGATACGCAGTATTTT.

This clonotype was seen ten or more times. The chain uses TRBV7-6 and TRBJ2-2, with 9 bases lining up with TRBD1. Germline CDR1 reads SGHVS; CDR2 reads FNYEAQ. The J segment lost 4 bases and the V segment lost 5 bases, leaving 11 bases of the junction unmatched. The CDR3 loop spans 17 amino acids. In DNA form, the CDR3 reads TGTGCCAGCAGCACGTCATTCCGGGACAGGGTCACCGGGGAGCTGTTTTTT. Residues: CASSTSFRDRVTGELFF.

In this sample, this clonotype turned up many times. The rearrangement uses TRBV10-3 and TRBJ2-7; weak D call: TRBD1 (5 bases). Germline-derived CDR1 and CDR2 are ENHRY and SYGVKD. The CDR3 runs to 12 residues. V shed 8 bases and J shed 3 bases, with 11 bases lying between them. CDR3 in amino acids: CAIGQGYYEQYF. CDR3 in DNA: TGTGCCATCGGCCAGGGCTACTACGAGCAGTACTTC.

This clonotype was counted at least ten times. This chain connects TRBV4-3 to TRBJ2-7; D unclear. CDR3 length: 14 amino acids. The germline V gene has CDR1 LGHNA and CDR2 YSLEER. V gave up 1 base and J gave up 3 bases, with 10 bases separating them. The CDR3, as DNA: TGCGCCAGCAGCCAAGCTTTGGTAGACTACGAGCAGTACTTC. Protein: CASSQALVDYEQYF.

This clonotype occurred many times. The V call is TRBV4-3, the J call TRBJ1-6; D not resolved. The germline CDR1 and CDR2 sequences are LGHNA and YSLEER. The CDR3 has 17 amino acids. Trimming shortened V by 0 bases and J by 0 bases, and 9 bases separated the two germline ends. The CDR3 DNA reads TGCGCCAGCAGCCAAGAACCGATGAGCTCCTATAATTCACCCCTCCACTTT. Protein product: CASSQEPMSSYNSPLHF.

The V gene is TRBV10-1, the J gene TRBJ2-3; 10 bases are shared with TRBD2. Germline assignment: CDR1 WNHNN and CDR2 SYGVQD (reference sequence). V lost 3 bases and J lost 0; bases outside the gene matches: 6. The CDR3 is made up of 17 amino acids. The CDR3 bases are TGCGCCAGCAGTGACCGAAGGACTAGCGGAAGCACAGATACGCAGTATTTT. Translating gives CASSDRRTSGSTDTQYF.

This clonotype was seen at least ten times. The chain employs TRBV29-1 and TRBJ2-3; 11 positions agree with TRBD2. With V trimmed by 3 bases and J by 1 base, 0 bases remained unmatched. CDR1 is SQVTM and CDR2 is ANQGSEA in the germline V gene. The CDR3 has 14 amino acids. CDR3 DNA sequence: TGCAGCGTTGAGACTAGCGGGGGCACAGATACGCAGTATTTT. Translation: CSVETSGGTDTQYF.

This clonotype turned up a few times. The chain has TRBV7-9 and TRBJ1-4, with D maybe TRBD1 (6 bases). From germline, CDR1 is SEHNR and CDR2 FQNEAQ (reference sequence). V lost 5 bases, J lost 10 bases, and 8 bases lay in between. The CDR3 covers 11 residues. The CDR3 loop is CASSQGGKLFF. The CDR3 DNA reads TGTGCCAGCAGCCAAGGGGGAAAACTGTTTTTT.

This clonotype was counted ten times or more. Here the CDR3 DNA reads TGCAGTGCTCCAGACAGGCCGAGCTCCTACGAGCAGTACTTC. Translation gives CSAPDRPSSYEQYF. The chain couples TRBV20-1 to TRBJ2-7, with a weak D call TRBD1 (6 bases). The CDR3 covers 14 residues. V lost 5 bases to trimming and J lost 0 bases, with 14 bases between them. The germline V gene has CDR1 DFQATT and CDR2 SNEGSKA (reference sequence).

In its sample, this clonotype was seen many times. CDR3 residues: CSAPTRFHEQYF. In DNA, the CDR3 is TGCAGTGCGCCCACTAGATTCCACGAGCAGTACTTC. The V call is TRBV20-1, the J call TRBJ2-7; D might be TRBD2 (5 bases). V was pared by 6 bases and J by 5 bases, with 14 bases between. CDR1 and CDR2 from the germline V gene are DFQATT and SNEGSKA (reference sequence). This CDR3 comprises 12 residues.

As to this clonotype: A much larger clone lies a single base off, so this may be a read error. The CDR3 DNA reads TGTGCCAGCAGATCGTCGGAGACCAACACTGAAGCTTTCTTT. Translating gives CASRSSETNTEAFF. V and J are TRBV12-3 or TRBV12-4 and TRBJ1-1; D uncertain. V was pared by 6 bases and J by 2 bases, with 13 bases between. The CDR3 extends over 14 amino acids.

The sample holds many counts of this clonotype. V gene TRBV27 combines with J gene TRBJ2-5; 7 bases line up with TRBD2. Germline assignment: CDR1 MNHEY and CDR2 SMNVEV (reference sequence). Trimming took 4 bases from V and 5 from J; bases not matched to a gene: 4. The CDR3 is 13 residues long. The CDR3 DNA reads TGTGCCAGCAGTTATGAGGGAGGGGAGACCCAGTACTTC. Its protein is CASSYEGGETQYF.

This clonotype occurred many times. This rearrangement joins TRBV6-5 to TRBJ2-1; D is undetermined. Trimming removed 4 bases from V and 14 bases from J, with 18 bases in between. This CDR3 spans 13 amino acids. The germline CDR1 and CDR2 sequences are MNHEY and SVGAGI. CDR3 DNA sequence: TGTGCCAGCAGTTCCCCCCGGGTCCTTGGGAAGTTCTTC. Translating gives CASSSPRVLGKFF.

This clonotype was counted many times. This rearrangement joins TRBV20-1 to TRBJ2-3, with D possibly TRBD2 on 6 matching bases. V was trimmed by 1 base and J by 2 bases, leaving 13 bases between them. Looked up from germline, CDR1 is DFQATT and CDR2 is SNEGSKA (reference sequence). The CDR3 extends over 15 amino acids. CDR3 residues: CSARASGLNTDTQYF. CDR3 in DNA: TGCAGTGCTAGAGCTTCGGGACTCAACACAGATACGCAGTATTTT.

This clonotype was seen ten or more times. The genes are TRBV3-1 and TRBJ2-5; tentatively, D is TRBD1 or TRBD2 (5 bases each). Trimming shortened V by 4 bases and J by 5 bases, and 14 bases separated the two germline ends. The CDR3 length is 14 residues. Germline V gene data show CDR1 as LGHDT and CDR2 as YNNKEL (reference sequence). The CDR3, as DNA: TGTGCCAGCAGCCGTAGGGGAGCCGCGGAGACCCAGTACTTC. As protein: CASSRRGAAETQYF.

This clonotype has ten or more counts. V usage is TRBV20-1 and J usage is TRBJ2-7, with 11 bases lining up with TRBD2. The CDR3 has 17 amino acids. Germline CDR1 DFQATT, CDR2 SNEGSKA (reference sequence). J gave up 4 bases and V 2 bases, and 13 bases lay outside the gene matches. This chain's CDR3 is CSARRMRLAGQSYEQYF. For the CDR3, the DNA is TGCAGTGCTAGAAGGATGAGACTAGCGGGGCAATCTTACGAGCAGTACTTC.

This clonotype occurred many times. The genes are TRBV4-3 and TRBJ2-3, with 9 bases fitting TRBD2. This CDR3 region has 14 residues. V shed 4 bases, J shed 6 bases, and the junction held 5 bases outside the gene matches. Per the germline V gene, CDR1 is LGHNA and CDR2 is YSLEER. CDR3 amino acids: CASSLSGGGDTQYF. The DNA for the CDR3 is TGCGCCAGCAGCCTTAGCGGGGGCGGCGATACGCAGTATTTT.

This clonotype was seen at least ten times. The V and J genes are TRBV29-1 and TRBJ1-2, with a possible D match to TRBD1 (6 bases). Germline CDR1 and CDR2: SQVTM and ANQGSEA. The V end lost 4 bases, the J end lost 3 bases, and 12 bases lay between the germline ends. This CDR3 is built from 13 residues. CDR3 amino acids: CSVGGQNYYGYTF. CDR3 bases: TGCAGCGTTGGGGGGCAGAACTACTATGGCTACACCTTC.

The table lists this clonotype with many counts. The CDR3 region is CASSYGLAGTPLEQFF. The CDR3, as DNA: TGTGCCAGCAGTTACGGACTAGCGGGAACTCCACTCGAGCAGTTCTTC. The chain carries TRBV27 and TRBJ2-1; 12 positions agree with TRBD2. Unmatched junction bases numbered 11, after V lost 4 bases and J lost 10 bases. CDR3 length equals 16 residues. Per germline, CDR1 MNHEY and CDR2 SMNVEV (reference sequence).